This TCR beta chain emerged from a study of shared clonotypes between healthy human individuals. Findings of the study overall: Sequencing depth was predicted to influence how clonotypes are shared among donors.

Those who donated were healthy HIV-negative adults, with no recent acute infections or vaccinations reported. The V gene's germline CDR1 is LNHDA and CDR2 SQIVND (reference sequence). This CDR3 is 12 amino acids long. V was cut by 5 bases and J by 7 bases, with 6 bases left in between. Worth noting for this clone: Its antigen is not known.

Around 29,000 T cell genomes, or approximately 280 ng DNA, went into unsorted PBMC replicate PCRs. Authors' processing steps: Because ImmunoSEQ provided only junction sequences with no quality scores, the filtering differed. Measured with immunoSEQ multiplex PCR; TCRdb has only the in-frame clones, and not every one. V and J calls and clone size are copied from that table; D and trimming were computed from the DNA. In the table there are about 450,000 clones, around 79% of which are singletons. The chain carries TRBV19 and TRBJ1-6; D remains ambiguous. The sequence derives from a woman aged 40 to 49 in good health. Some clones in this sample may be carry-over from other donors' samples. Material: PBMCs. CDR3 sequence: CASSFRNSPLHF. Written as DNA, the CDR3 is TGTGCCAGTAGTTTCCGGAATTCACCCCTCCACTTT.